This T cell receptor (beta chain) was recovered during a study of cytomegalovirus exposure and HLA in healthy donors. The PCR used 60 Vbeta and 13 Jbeta primers. The data were produced by immunoSEQ multiplex PCR, yet TCRdb's version contains in-frame clones alone and is incomplete. The profile covers 150,000 to 200,000 clones, with around 80% appearing a single time and about 1.5% taken by the ten largest. V lost 6 bases and J lost 0, with 18 bases in between. Per the germline V gene, CDR1 is LNHDA and CDR2 is SQIVND (reference sequence). This CDR3 contains 16 residues. This clonotype was sampled from a man aged 18 to 30 in good health and CMV-seronegative. This chain links TRBV19 with TRBJ2-7; no clear D. The specimen was PBMCs. The CDR3 nucleotides are TGTGCCAGTAGGCCCTCCCACGGAGATCCCTCCTACGAGCAGTACTTC. Encoded protein: CASRPSHGDPSYEQYF.